This TCR beta chain emerged from a study of blood T cell dynamics during melanoma immunotherapy. The overall study: Patients with metastatic melanoma got pembrolizumab or nivolumab-ipilimumab as first-line care.

DNA loading was fixed at approximately 0.35 ug for all bulk PBMC samples. Clones were read by immunoSEQ multiplex PCR, and TCRdb kept only the in-frame ones, dropping some. Among around 15,000 clones listed, about 93% were seen once. CDR3 length: 16 residues. Germline V gene sequence: CDR1 MNHNY, CDR2 SVGAGI (reference sequence). The V segment lost 7 bases and the J segment 6 bases; nucleotides outside the gene matches: 12. Time point described: week 3, after first cycle of checkpoint inhibitor. Sampling occurred pretreatment (T0) and at week 3 (W3), after cycle one of checkpoint blockade. Response was assessed by RECIST 1.1 at 12 weeks, except a couple of rapid progressors.

The specimen was blood, collected from a patient treated with checkpoint blockade. This TCR derives from a human donor with melanoma. J is TRBJ2-4 and V is TRBV6-6; TRBD2 matches 10 bases. As DNA, the CDR3 is TGTGCCAGCACCCGGACTAGCGGAAGAATTGGAAACATTCAGTACTTC. This sequence encodes CASTRTSGRIGNIQYF.